The 13 T cell receptor beta chains listed next were all sequenced from one sample in a study of T cell responses to AZD1222 COVID-19 vaccine. Sequencing was performed with immunoSEQ multiplex PCR; in TCRdb, only in-frame clones are kept and a portion is missing. The table has about 140,000 clones, approximately 90% seen once. The starting material was peripheral blood, obtained on day 0 of AZD1222 vaccination. These receptors all stem from an adult in good health.

The chain combines TRBV28 with TRBJ2-7, with TRBD2 matching 11 bases. V lost 6 bases and J lost 7; bases outside the gene matches: 11. Germline loops: CDR1 MDHEN, CDR2 SYDVKM. This CDR3 has 15 amino acids. The CDR3 reads CASRETGLAAHEQYF. CDR3 nucleotide sequence: TGTGCCAGCAGGGAAACGGGACTAGCGGCTCATGAGCAGTACTTC.

The genes are TRBV5-5 and TRBJ2-7; 8 nucleotides agree with TRBD1. The V gene's germline CDR1 is SGHKS and CDR2 YYEKEE (reference sequence). The CDR3 contains 15 residues. With V trimmed by 2 bases and J by 5 bases, 9 bases remained unmatched. The chain's CDR3 is CASSFDGGTGNEQYF. The DNA for the CDR3 is TGTGCCAGCAGCTTTGATGGAGGGACAGGTAACGAGCAGTACTTC.

This clone was counted only a few times. The gene calls are TRBV28 and TRBJ1-2, with D uncertain. CDR3 length equals 11 residues. Germline V gives CDR1 MDHEN, CDR2 SYDVKM. V was pared by 9 bases and J by 1 base, with 6 bases between. The CDR3 spells CASRDNYGYTF. In DNA form, the CDR3 reads TGTGCCAGTAGGGATAACTATGGCTACACCTTC.

The rearrangement joins TRBV21-1 to TRBJ2-2; the table's D gene call, TRBD2, was not cross checked with the DNA. TRBV21-1 is marked as a pseudogene. This CDR3 contains 17 residues. The CDR3 sequence is CASSAKDRGSGTGELFF. The CDR3 DNA reads as TGTGCCAGCAGCGCCAAGGATCGCGGGAGCGGAACCGGGGAGCTGTTTTTT.

This chain connects TRBV19 to TRBJ2-2; 7 positions agree with TRBD2. The CDR3 runs 16 residues. J lost 6 bases, V lost 6 bases, and 13 bases had no gene match. The V gene's germline CDR1 is LNHDA and CDR2 SQIVND (reference sequence). The CDR3 spells CASRGPRREWAGELFF. DNA for the CDR3: TGTGCCAGTAGAGGCCCTCGGCGGGAGTGGGCCGGGGAGCTGTTTTTT.

This chain joins TRBV5-6 and TRBJ2-7, with D maybe TRBD1 (6 bases). CDR1 SGHDT and CDR2 YYEEEE come from the germline V gene. The CDR3 loop spans 12 amino acids. Trimming removed 6 bases from V and 3 bases from J, with 10 bases in between. This chain's CDR3 is CASNQGGYEQYF. The CDR3 nucleotides are TGTGCCAGCAACCAAGGGGGCTACGAGCAGTACTTC.

The chain combines TRBV6-5 with TRBJ2-2; D unresolved. The germline V gene encodes CDR1 MNHEY and CDR2 SVGAGI. CDR3 length: 12 residues. V lost 6 bases, J lost 3 bases, and 5 bases lay in between. CDR3 protein: CASSHYTGELFF. CDR3 DNA: TGTGCCAGCAGCCACTACACCGGGGAGCTGTTTTTT.

The V gene is TRBV2, the J gene TRBJ2-7; D possibly matches TRBD1 or TRBD2 (6 bases each). In germline, CDR1 is SNHLY, CDR2 FYNNEI. Trimming pared 6 bases from V and 5 bases from J, leaving 11 bases between. The CDR3 totals 12 residues. The CDR3 DNA sequence: TGTGCCAGCAGCCCGGGGGCGAACGAGCAGTACTTC. It encodes CASSPGANEQYF.

The genes are TRBV7-9 and TRBJ1-5; 7 nucleotides match TRBD1. CDR3 size: 14 residues. V dropped 1 base and J dropped 4; count of bases not matched to a gene: 1. CDR1 and CDR2 (germline): SEHNR, FQNEAQ (reference sequence). The CDR3 bases are TGTGCCAGCAGCTTAGGACAGGGAAATCAGCCCCAGCATTTT. This translates into CASSLGQGNQPQHF.

This chain uses TRBV27 with TRBJ1-5; D not resolved. The CDR3 has 13 amino acids. V was pared by 6 bases and J by 3 bases, with 9 bases between. Germline CDR1 reads MNHEY; CDR2 reads SMNVEV (reference sequence). The DNA for the CDR3 is TGTGCCAGCAGGGACGGGGTCAATCAGCCCCAGCATTTT. It is translated as CASRDGVNQPQHF.

The CDR3 DNA sequence: TGTGCCAGCAGTGGTGGGCGTCATAACTATGGCTACACCTTC. It encodes CASSGGRHNYGYTF. The rearrangement uses TRBV28 and TRBJ1-2; D call uncertain. Per the germline V gene, CDR1 is MDHEN and CDR2 is SYDVKM. V lost 5 bases, J lost 1 base, and 11 bases lay in between. This CDR3 is built from 14 residues.

This clone was counted only a few times. V gene TRBV9 combines with J gene TRBJ2-1, with 13 bases that match TRBD2. The CDR3 is 16 residues long. CDR1 is SGDLS, CDR2 YYNGEE, per germline. Trimming removed 3 bases from V and 5 bases from J; junction bases left unmatched: 5. The CDR3 reads CASSERTSGRNNEQFF. The CDR3 DNA reads as TGTGCCAGCAGCGAACGGACTAGCGGGAGAAACAATGAGCAGTTCTTC.

V gene TRBV27 combines with J gene TRBJ1-1; D remains ambiguous. V was pared by 2 bases and J by 1 base, with 11 bases between. The germline gives CDR1 MNHEY, CDR2 SMNVEV (reference sequence). The CDR3 sequence is 15 residues long. In nucleotides, the CDR3 is TGTGCCAGCAGTTTAAAGTCACGGACGAACACTGAAGCTTTCTTT. Protein sequence: CASSLKSRTNTEAFF.